What follows are 10 T cell receptor beta chains derived from one specimen sequenced in a study of T cell repertoires in cytomegalovirus infection. TCRdb re-called the reads through MiXCR, storing one row per CDR3 protein. This table has more than 300,000 distinct CDR3 sequences, about 34% appearing once. These receptors have no identified antigens. The input for sequencing was cultured PBMCs, taken from culture after CMV antigen stimulation. All receptors derive from a human donor in good health (CMV status not recorded). Some clones in this sample may be carry-over from other donors' samples.

This clonotype came up a few times. V usage is TRBV6-1 and J usage is TRBJ2-6; no clear D gene. Deletions cut 7 bases from V and 2 bases from J, with 18 bases between. The CDR3 spans 17 residues. Germline V gene lookup returns CDR1 MNHNS and CDR2 SASEGT. CDR3 sequence (DNA): TGTGCCAGCACCCTTGAAGTGAGAACGGCTGGGGCCAACGTCCTGACTTTC. Protein product: CASTLEVRTAGANVLTF.

CDR3 protein: CSAFEGLAVYEQYF. CDR3 DNA: TGCAGTGCCTTCGAGGGACTAGCAGTATACGAGCAGTACTTC. This chain links TRBV20-1 with TRBJ2-7, with 9 bases that match TRBD2. This CDR3 has 14 amino acids. Trimming took 6 bases from V and 4 from J; bases not matched to a gene: 10. CDR1 is DFQATT and CDR2 is SNEGSKA in the germline V gene (reference sequence).

This clonotype was seen a handful of times. V is TRBV5-5 and J is TRBJ1-1; maybe TRBD1 (5 bases). The CDR3 runs to 16 residues. Trimming pared 0 bases from V and 6 bases from J, leaving 18 bases between. Germline CDR1 and CDR2: SGHKS and YYEKEE (reference sequence). The CDR3 DNA is TGTGCCAGCAGCTTGGAACACCGGGGCGTGATGGCTGAAGCTTTCTTT. It yields the protein CASSLEHRGVMAEAFF.

V usage is TRBV12-3 or TRBV12-4 and J usage is TRBJ1-1; 8 nucleotides line up with TRBD1. V lost 7 bases, J lost 5 bases, and 6 bases stayed unmatched. This CDR3 region has 13 residues. CDR3 nucleotides: TGTGCCAGCATGGGCAGGGGGCAGACTGAAGCTTTCTTT. Translated, it gives CASMGRGQTEAFF.

In this sample, this clonotype turned up once. This chain links TRBV19 with TRBJ2-5; possible D gene TRBD1, 7 bases. The V end was cut by 3 bases, the J end by 2 bases, with 10 bases between. Germline-derived CDR1 and CDR2 are LNHDA and SQIVND (reference sequence). CDR3 length equals 14 residues. This CDR3 is CASSIGGQQETQYF. The CDR3, as DNA: TGTGCCAGTAGTATCGGGGGACAGCAAGAGACCCAGTACTTC.

The gene calls are TRBV7-2 and TRBJ2-3, with 11 bases matching TRBD2. The germline CDR1 and CDR2 sequences are SGHTA and FQGNSA. This CDR3 is 20 amino acids long. Trimming removed 2 bases from V and 2 bases from J; junction bases left unmatched: 15. CDR3 amino acids: CASSLSVGLAGGGYTDTQYF. The DNA for the CDR3 is TGTGCCAGCAGCTTATCGGTAGGGCTAGCGGGAGGAGGGTACACAGATACGCAGTATTTT. Full variable domain (missing parts from reference TRBV7-2 and TRBJ2-3): GAGVSQSPSNKVTEKGKDVELRCDPISGHTALYWYRQSLGQGLEFLIYFQGNSAPDKSGLPSDRFSAERTGGSVSTLTIQRTQQEDSAVYLCASSLSVGLAGGGYTDTQYFGPGTRLTVL.

The chain links TRBV7-2 to TRBJ1-1; TRBD1 matches 8 bases. Per germline, CDR1 SGHTA and CDR2 FQGNSA. V dropped 4 bases and J dropped 4; count of bases not matched to a gene: 5. The CDR3 sequence is 14 residues long. The CDR3 DNA is TGTGCCAGCAGCTCCAACAGGGGGGGCACTGAAGCTTTCTTT. It specifies CASSSNRGGTEAFF.

This clonotype was counted a single time. The gene calls are TRBV19 and TRBJ2-2, with 7 bases matching TRBD2. CDR3 size: 14 residues. V was pared by 6 bases and J by 4 bases, with 5 bases of the junction left unmatched. CDR1 LNHDA and CDR2 SQIVND come from the germline V gene (reference sequence). CDR3 in amino acids: CASRSGGTTGELFF. CDR3 nucleotides: TGTGCCAGTAGGTCGGGAGGAACCACCGGGGAGCTGTTTTTT.

The V and J genes are TRBV7-3 and TRBJ2-2; 9 positions agree with TRBD1. V lost 3 bases, J lost 5 bases, and 7 bases stayed unmatched. Germline loops: CDR1 SGHTA, CDR2 FQGTGA. This CDR3 has 16 amino acids. CDR3 bases: TGTGCCAGCAGCTTTTCCGGGACAGGGCGTACCGGGGAGCTGTTTTTT. Translating gives CASSFSGTGRTGELFF.

This sequence joins TRBV12-3 or TRBV12-4 and TRBJ1-2; TRBD1 matches 9 bases. The V and J ends lost 8 bases and 4 bases, in that order; junction bases with no gene match: 11. The CDR3 has 15 amino acids. The CDR3 DNA sequence: TGTGCCAGCGCAAAGACAGGGGGTCGGGGCTATGGCTACACCTTC. This codes for CASAKTGGRGYGYTF.